This T cell receptor beta chain was profiled in a study of T cell responses to AZD1222 COVID-19 vaccine (dated by TCRdb to the early 2020s). For the study in its entirety: AZD1222 recipients with second doses at about 4 weeks or about 12 weeks were pooled, because spike-specific TCR depth and breadth did not differ between schedules. Trial participants were enrolled by age into subgroups of 18-55, 56-69 and 70-plus years, and about 150, 27 and 61 TCR-sequenced participants, respectively, were included in these subgroups. TCR sequencing was performed for some 250 trial participants, of whom about 200 were given two doses of AZD1222 and around 25 were given two doses of MenACWY control vaccine.

With respect to this clone: Its binding antigen is unknown. Nothing much larger sits one base from this clone, and base qualities are not available.

Taken from the germline V gene, the CDR1 and CDR2 loops are SGDLS and YYNGEE. The CDR3 runs 13 amino acids, cysteine and phenylalanine included. The sequence is cut down to CDR3 DNA, 39 bases in frame from base 1. V is pruned by 7 bases and J by 8 bases, leaving 6 bases of the junction without a gene match. The meaning of the sample's time point label: baseline before first vaccination. Vaccinee samples came from UK trials COV001 and COV002, including a single-blind randomized controlled phase 2/3 trial of AZD1222 (ChAdOx1 nCoV-19) in healthy adults. For TCRbeta chain sequencing, PBMC samples were collected from trial participants at day 0 and at day 28 after the second dose. The investigation overall reported the following: Because no day 14 peak-response samples were available, the repertoires could be characterized only after the peak T cell response. Most participants were white British and females outnumbered males, and the authors suggested that clonal diversity may have been underestimated. The 56-69-year group was small, and its depth increase did not reach significance, likely because of low power. Conclusions about previously exposed vaccinees are limited, since just six AZD1222 recipients were seropositive for SARS-CoV-2 at baseline. Spike-specific TCR breadth and depth rose significantly after two AZD1222 doses compared with day 0 and with MenACWY recipients. Epitopes outside the regions mutated in the B.1.351 and B.1.1.7 variants were reportedly recognized by nearly half of the unique spike-specific TCRs. The vaccine-associated CD4 TCRs covered the entire spike protein, and the dominant responses fell in regions 160-218 and 743-854.

The CDR3 regions of human TCRbeta chains were analyzed by immunosequencing. As for the authors' bioinformatics: Repertoire TCRs were matched against a reference library of SARS-CoV-2-specific TCRs generated with the MIRA antigen-specificity platform. Breadth meant the fraction of unique TCRs that were SARS-CoV-2-associated, whereas depth meant the fraction of total T cells that were SARS-CoV-2-associated. Using the MIRA data, every spike-specific TCR was mapped to the spike region that the TCR reacted to and assigned to either a CD4 or a CD8 class. Log10-transformed breadth and depth values were compared by one-way ANOVA with Sidak's multiple comparisons tests. TCRdb retrieved this table from immuneACCESS and kept in-frame rearrangements only. Not all clones are present; in checked studies, unresolved V genes account for under half, and no reason is known for the remainder. V and J calls and clone size follow that table, whereas D and trimming were derived from the DNA. The sample table records approximately 110,000 clones; about nine tenths of these occur just once. Of the sample, about 4.2% is held by the ten largest clones.

The sequences come from peripheral blood, collected on day 0 of AZD1222 vaccination. The V and J genes are TRBV9 and TRBJ2-3; 11 of the junction bases match TRBD2. This TCR came from an adult in good health. The DNA sequence is as follows: TGTGCCAGCGGCCCGGGACTAGCGGTTACGCAGTATTTT. Its translation reads: CASGPGLAVTQYF.